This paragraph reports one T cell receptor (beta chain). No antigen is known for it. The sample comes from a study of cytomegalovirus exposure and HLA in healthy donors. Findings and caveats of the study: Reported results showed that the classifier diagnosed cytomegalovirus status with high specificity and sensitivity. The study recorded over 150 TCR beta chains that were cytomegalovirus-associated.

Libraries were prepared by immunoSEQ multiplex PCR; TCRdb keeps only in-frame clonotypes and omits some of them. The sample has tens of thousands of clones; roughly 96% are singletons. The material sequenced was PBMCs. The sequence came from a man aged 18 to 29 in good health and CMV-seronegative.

For the CDR3, the DNA is TGTGCCAGCAGCCCTTCAAACTATGACAGGAGATACTATGGCTACACCTTC. It encodes CASSPSNYDRRYYGYTF. The chain links TRBV16 to TRBJ1-2; TRBD1 might be the D (6 bases). Germline V gives CDR1 KGHSY, CDR2 FQNENV. This CDR3 has 17 residues. Between the trimmed V and J ends, which lost 4 bases and 3 bases, there was a span of 21 bases.